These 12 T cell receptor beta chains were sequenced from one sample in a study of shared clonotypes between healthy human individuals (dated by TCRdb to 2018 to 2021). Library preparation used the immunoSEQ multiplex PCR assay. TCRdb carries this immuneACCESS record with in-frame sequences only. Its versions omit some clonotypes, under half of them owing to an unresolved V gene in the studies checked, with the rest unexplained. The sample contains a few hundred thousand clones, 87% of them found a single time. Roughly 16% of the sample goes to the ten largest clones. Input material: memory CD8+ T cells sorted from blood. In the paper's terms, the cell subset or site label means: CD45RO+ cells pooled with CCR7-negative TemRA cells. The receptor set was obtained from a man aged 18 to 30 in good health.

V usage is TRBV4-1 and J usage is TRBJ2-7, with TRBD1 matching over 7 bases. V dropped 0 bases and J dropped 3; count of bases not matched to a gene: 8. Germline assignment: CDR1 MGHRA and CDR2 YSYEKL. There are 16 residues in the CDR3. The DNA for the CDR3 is TGCGCCAGCAGCCAAGATGCGAGGGGGCTGTACTACGAGCAGTACTTC. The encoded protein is CASSQDARGLYYEQYF.

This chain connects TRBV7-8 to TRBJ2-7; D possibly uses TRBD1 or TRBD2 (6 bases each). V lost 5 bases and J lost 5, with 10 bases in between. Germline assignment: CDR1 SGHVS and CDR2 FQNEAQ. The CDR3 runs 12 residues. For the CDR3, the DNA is TGTGCCAGCAGCGGGGGGCTCCACGAGCAGTACTTC. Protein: CASSGGLHEQYF.

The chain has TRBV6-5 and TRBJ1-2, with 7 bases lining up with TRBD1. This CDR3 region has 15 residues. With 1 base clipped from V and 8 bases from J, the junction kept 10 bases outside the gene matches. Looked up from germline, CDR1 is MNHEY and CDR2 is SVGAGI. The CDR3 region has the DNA TGTGCCAGCAGTTACTTTGGAGGGGGCTGGTCGGGCTACACCTTC. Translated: CASSYFGGGWSGYTF.

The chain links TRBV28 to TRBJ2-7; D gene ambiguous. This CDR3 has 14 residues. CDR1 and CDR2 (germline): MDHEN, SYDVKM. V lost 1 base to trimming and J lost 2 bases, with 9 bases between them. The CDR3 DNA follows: TGTGCCAGCAGTTTATTTCCGGAAACCTACGAGCAGTACTTC. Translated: CASSLFPETYEQYF.

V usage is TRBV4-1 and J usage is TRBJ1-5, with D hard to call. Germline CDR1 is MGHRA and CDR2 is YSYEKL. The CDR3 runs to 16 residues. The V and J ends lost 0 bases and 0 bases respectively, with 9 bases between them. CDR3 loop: CASSQDWADSNQPQHF. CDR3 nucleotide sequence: TGCGCCAGCAGCCAAGATTGGGCGGATAGCAATCAGCCCCAGCATTTT.

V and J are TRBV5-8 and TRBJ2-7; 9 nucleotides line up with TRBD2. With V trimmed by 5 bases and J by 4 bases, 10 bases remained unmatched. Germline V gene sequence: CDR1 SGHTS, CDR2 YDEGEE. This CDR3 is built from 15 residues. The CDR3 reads CASRSTTSGKYEQYF. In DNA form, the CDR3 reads TGTGCCAGCAGATCAACGACTAGCGGAAAGTACGAGCAGTACTTC.

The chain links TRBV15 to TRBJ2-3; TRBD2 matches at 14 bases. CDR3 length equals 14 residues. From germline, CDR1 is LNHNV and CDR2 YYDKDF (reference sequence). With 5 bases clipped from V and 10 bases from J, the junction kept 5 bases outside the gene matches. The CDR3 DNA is TGTGCCACCAGCGGGGGACTAGCGGGAGTCGCGCAGTATTTT. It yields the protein CATSGGLAGVAQYF.

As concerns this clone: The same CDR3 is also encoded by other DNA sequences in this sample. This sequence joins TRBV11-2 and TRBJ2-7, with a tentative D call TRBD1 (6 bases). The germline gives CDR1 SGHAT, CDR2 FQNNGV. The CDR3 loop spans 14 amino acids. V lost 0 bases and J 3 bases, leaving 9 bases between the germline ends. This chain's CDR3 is CASSLEGGVYEQYF. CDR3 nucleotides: TGTGCCAGCAGCTTAGAAGGGGGAGTCTACGAGCAGTACTTC. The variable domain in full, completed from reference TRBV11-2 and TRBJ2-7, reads EAGVAQSPRYKIIEKRQSVAFWCNPISGHATLYWYQQILGQGPKLLIQFQNNGVVDDSQLPKDRFSAERLKGVDSTLKIQPAKLEDSAVYLCASSLEGGVYEQYFGPGTRLTVT.

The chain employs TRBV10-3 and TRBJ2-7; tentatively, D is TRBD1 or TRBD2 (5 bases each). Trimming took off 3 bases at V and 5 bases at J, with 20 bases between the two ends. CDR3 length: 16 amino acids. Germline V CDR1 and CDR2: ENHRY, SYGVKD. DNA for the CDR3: TGTGCCATCAGTGAATGGTCAAGGATGAGGGGAGACGAGCAGTACTTC. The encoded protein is CAISEWSRMRGDEQYF.

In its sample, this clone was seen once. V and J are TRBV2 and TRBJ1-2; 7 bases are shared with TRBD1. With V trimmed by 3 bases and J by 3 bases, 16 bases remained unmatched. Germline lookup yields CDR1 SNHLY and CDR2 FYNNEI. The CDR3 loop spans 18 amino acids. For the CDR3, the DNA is TGTGCCAGCAGTGATCCCCCCTTCTGGACAGGACGGCACTATGGCTACACCTTC. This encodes CASSDPPFWTGRHYGYTF.

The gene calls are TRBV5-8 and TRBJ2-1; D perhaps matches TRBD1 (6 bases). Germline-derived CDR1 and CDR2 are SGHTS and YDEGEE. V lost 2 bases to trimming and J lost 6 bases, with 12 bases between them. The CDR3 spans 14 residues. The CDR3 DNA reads TGTGCCAGCAGCTTCTTGATAGGGGGCAATGAGCAGTTCTTC. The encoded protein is CASSFLIGGNEQFF.

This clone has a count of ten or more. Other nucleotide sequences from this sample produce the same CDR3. The CDR3 nucleotides read TGTGCCAGCAGTTCAGGACTAGCGGGAACCTACGAGCAGTACTTC. Translation gives CASSSGLAGTYEQYF. V and J are TRBV6-6 and TRBJ2-7; 12 nucleotides agree with TRBD2. Germline CDR1 reads MNHNY; CDR2 reads SVGAGI (reference sequence). The CDR3 is 15 amino acids. The trim removed 4 bases at V and 2 bases at J, leaving 3 bases unmatched.